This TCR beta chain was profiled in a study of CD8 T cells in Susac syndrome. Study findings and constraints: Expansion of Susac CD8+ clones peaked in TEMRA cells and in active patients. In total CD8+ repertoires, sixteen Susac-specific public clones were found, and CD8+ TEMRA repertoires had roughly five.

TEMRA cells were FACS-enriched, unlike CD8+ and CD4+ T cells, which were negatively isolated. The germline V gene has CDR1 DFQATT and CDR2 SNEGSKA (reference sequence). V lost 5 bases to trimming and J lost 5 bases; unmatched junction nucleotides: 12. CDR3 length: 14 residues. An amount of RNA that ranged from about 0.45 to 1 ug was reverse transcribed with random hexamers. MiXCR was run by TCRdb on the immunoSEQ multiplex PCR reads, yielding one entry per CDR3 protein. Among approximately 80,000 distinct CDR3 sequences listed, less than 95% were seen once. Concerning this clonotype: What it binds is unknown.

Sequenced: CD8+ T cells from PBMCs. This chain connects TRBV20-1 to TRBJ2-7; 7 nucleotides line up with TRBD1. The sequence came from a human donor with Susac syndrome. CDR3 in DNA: TGCAGTGCTCGACTCGACAGGGCCCTGGACGAGCAGTACTTC. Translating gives CSARLDRALDEQYF.